This T cell receptor beta chain was profiled in a study of cytomegalovirus exposure and HLA in healthy donors. Germline trimming cut 4 bases from V and 5 bases from J; bases unmatched to any gene: 7. Germline values: CDR1 MRHNA, CDR2 SNTAGT. CDR3 length: 14 residues. Note on this clone: Its antigen is not known.

Donors had nominal health at sampling but likely had unrecorded immune exposures. Primers included in the PCR were 60 Vbeta and 13 Jbeta primers. Measured with immunoSEQ multiplex PCR; TCRdb has only the in-frame clones, and not every one. The table includes some 150,000 clones, less than 85% detected once. Study outcomes and limitations: Earlier analysis looked at TCR beta V segments, and most were productive about 87% or about 30% of the time. It was only CMV serostatus that was available as immune exposure information. Investigators reported 150 to 200 TCR beta chains as tied to cytomegalovirus.

The specimen was PBMCs. This TCR was recovered from a man aged 35 to 55 in good health and CMV-seronegative. The chain links TRBV6-4 to TRBJ1-1, with 7 bases matching TRBD1. CDR3 in DNA: TGTGCCAGCAGTGCGATCTCAGGGGGTACTGAAGCTTTCTTT. Translation: CASSAISGGTEAFF.